Listed below are T cell receptor beta chains from one sample, sequenced in a study of shared clonotypes between healthy human individuals. The assay was immunoSEQ multiplex PCR, and TCRdb's table has in-frame clones only and misses some. Here the sample spans more than 2 million clones, roughly 94% being singletons. Sequenced sample: naive CD4+ T cells sorted from blood. The source of these receptors is a man aged 18 to 30 in good health. Both conserved end residues are part of each CDR3. The D gene is left open where the match is weak. Size is omitted from some rows. Given values are once, few, many or a class for expanded clones.

v_gene	d_gene	abundance	j_gene	CDR3aa	CDR3nt
TRBV10-3	.	.	TRBJ1-2	CAISGNVGTVDGYTF	TGTGCCATCAGTGGTAACGTGGGGACTGTGGATGGCTACACCTTC
TRBV15	.	.	TRBJ1-1	CATSVRLHNTEAFF	TGTGCCACCAGCGTACGACTGCATAACACTGAAGCTTTCTTT
TRBV27	.	once	TRBJ2-5	CASSLVPGSQGTQYF	TGTGCCAGCAGTTTAGTACCCGGGAGCCAGGGGACCCAGTACTTC
TRBV29-1	.	.	TRBJ2-7	CSGRLGGEQYF	TGCAGCGGCCGACTAGGAGGCGAGCAGTACTTC
TRBV6-5	.	.	TRBJ2-5	CASRRSVGETQYF	TGTGCCAGTAGAAGATCGGTCGGGGAGACCCAGTACTTC
TRBV9	.	.	TRBJ1-6	CASSSLGSSYNSPLHF	TGTGCCAGCAGCTCCTTGGGGAGCTCCTATAATTCACCCCTCCACTTT
TRBV11-3	TRBD2	.	TRBJ2-2	CASSATSGWETGELFF	TGTGCCAGCAGCGCCACTAGCGGTTGGGAAACCGGGGAGCTGTTTTTT
TRBV10-2	.	.	TRBJ1-3	CASSGGPGNTIYF	TGCGCCAGCAGTGGGGGACCAGGAAACACCATATATTTT
TRBV4-3	.	.	TRBJ2-2	CASSSTAGKNTGELFF	TGCGCCAGCAGCAGTACGGCGGGGAAGAACACCGGGGAGCTGTTTTTT
TRBV10-3	.	.	TRBJ2-2	CAISVRGSNTGELFF	TGTGCCATCAGTGTGCGGGGATCGAACACCGGGGAGCTGTTTTTT
TRBV5-6	.	.	TRBJ2-7	CASSLVSSPYEQYF	TGTGCCAGCAGCTTGGTCAGCAGCCCCTACGAGCAGTACTTC
TRBV6-6	.	.	TRBJ2-7	CASRKLGQFSYEQYF	TGTGCCAGCAGAAAACTCGGACAGTTCTCCTACGAGCAGTACTTC
TRBV25-1	.	.	TRBJ1-4	CASSEGWRQTFEKLFF	TGTGCCAGCAGTGAAGGATGGAGGCAGACGTTTGAAAAACTGTTTTTT
TRBV14	.	.	TRBJ1-1	CASSQGGARAFF	TGTGCCAGCAGCCAAGGGGGGGCCAGAGCTTTCTTT
TRBV10-3	.	few	TRBJ2-7	CAIKRGDSYEQYF	TGTGCCATCAAGAGGGGTGACTCCTACGAGCAGTACTTC
TRBV9	TRBD1	.	TRBJ1-6	CASSLGQGKGNSPLHF	TGTGCCAGCAGCCTGGGACAGGGGAAGGGAAATTCACCCCTCCACTTT
TRBV6-6	TRBD1	.	TRBJ2-7	CASNGGQDHSYEQYF	TGTGCCAGCAATGGGGGACAGGACCACTCCTACGAGCAGTACTTC
TRBV11-3	.	.	TRBJ2-1	CASSLAGEYNEQFF	TGTGCCAGCAGCTTAGCCGGGGAGTACAATGAGCAGTTCTTC
TRBV6-5	.	.	TRBJ2-5	CASRSTSWETQYF	TGTGCCAGCAGATCTACTAGTTGGGAGACCCAGTACTTC
TRBV29-1	.	.	TRBJ2-3	CSVEFATDTQYF	TGCAGCGTTGAGTTTGCCACAGATACGCAGTATTTT
TRBV18	TRBD2	.	TRBJ2-1	CASSPGLAGGEQFF	TGTGCCAGCTCACCGGGACTAGCGGGAGGCGAGCAGTTCTTC
TRBV5-4	.	.	TRBJ2-5	CASSSPGVETQYF	TGTGCCAGCAGCTCTCCAGGGGTGGAGACCCAGTACTTC
TRBV2	TRBD2	once	TRBJ2-7	CASSEAQGTRSEQYF	TGTGCCAGCAGTGAAGCGCAAGGGACTAGATCCGAGCAGTACTTC
TRBV6-1	.	.	TRBJ2-4	CASSGGSGNIQYF	TGTGCCAGCAGTGGGGGCAGCGGAAACATTCAGTACTTC